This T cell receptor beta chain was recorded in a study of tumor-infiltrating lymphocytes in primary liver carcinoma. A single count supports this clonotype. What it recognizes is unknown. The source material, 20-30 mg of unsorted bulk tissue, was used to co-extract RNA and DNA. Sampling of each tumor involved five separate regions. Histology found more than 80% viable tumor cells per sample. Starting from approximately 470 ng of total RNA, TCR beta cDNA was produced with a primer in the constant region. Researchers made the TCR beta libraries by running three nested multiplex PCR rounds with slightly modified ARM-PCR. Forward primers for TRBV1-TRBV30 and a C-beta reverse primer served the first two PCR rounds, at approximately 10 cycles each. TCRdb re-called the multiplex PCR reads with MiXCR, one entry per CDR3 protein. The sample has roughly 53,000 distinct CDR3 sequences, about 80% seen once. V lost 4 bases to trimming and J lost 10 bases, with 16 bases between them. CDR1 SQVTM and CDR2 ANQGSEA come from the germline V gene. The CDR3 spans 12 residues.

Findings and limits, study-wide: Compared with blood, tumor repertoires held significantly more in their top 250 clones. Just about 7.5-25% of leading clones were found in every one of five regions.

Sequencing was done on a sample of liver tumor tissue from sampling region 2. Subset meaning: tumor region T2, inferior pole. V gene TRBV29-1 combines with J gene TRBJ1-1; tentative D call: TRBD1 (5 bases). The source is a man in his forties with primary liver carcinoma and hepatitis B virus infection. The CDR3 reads CSVGKGSTVAFF. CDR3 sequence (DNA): TGCAGCGTTGGGAAGGGGAGCACAGTAGCTTTCTTT.